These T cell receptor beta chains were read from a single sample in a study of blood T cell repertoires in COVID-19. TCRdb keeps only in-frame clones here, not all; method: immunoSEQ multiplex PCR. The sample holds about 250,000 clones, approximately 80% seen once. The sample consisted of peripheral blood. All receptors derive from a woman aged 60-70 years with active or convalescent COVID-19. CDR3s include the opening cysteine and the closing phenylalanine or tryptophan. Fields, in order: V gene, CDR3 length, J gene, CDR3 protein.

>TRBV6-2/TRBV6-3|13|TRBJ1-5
CASSGQGSQPQHF
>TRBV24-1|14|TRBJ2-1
CATEDRETYNEQFF
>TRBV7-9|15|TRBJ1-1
CASSHAGQLNTEAFF
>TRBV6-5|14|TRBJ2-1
CASSYGQQGTEQFF
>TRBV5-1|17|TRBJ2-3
CASSLAGTSGSTDTQYF
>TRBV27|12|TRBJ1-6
CASSGGYSPLHF
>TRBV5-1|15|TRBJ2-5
CASSLGGGALETQYF
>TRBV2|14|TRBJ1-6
CASSERTGPSPLHF
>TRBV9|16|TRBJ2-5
CASSGTSGRSGETQYF
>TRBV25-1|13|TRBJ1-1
CASSELARSEAFF
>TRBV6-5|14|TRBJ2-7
CASSYSGSTYEQYF
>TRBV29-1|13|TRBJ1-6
CSAATAGNSPLHF
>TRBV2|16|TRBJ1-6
CASSFPAGSYNSPLHF
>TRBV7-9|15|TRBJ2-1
CASSVGDSSYNEQFF
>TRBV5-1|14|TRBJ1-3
CASSTGFSGNTIYF
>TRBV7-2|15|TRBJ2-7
CASSLTWGGTYEQYF
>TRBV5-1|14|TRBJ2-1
CASSRTSGNHEQFF
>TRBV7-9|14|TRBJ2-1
CASREGQGDNEQFF
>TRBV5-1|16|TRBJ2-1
CASSAVFDESFGEQFF
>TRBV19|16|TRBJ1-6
CASSTSGQGARSPLHF
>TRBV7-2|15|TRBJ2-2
CASSLQGGETGELFF
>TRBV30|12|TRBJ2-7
CAWSRRGDEQYF
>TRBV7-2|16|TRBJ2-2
CASSPQGARNTGELFF
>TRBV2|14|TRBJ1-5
CASSDRGFNQPQHF
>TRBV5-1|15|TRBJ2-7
CASSPQTTGAEEQYF
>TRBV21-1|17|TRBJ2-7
CASSKPLRYPSSYEQYF
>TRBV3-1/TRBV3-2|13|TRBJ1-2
CASSHGTAYGYTF
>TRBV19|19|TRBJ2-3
CASAKTLIGLAGKTDTQYF
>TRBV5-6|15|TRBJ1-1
CASSFDRFMNTEAFF
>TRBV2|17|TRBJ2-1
CASSQTGSYLSYNEQFF
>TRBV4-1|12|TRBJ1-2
CASSPAGGRYTF
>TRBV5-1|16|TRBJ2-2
CASSWTGVTNTGELFF
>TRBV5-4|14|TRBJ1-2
CASSSGNLYYGYTF
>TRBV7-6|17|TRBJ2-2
CASSKTSGGANTGELFF
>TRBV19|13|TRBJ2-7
CASSSGSAYEQYF
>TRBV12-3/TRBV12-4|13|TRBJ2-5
CASSPDYLETQYF
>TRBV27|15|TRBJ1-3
CASSPRATSGNTIYF
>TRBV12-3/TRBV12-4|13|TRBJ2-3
CASSLTSTDTQYF
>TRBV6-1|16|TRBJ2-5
CASSEMGLAGAETQYF
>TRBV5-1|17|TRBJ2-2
CASSSKVADPNTGELFF
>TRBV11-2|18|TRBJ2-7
CASSLALPGQGIGYEQYF
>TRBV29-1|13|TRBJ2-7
CSGRDRSSGEQYF